This T cell receptor (beta chain) was observed in a study of T cells after yellow fever vaccination (dated by TCRdb to 2018 to 2020). Study-level background: Staining for CD3, CD45RA, CCR7 and CD95 was used to sort memory subsets (EM, EMRA, CM and Tscm) on a BD FACS Aria III. Libraries from fractions with low cell numbers were prepared with the SMART-Seq v4 Ultra Low Input RNA kit. To track T-cell clones before and after primary and booster YFV17D yellow fever vaccination, bulk TCR alpha and beta repertoires were sequenced longitudinally. Two healthy male donors made up the cohort, one aged 18 to 30 years and the other aged 30 to 39 years. Blood was drawn at multiple timepoints before and after primary and secondary immunization, with bulk PBMC replicates and cell subsets isolated. Sorting of memory subsets took place on days 0, 15 and 45 and at 18 months after primary vaccination, as well as on days 0, 15 and 45 after the 30-year booster. Broad study findings and their caveats: On day 0, almost all vaccine-responding clonotypes were found to be below detection in the sorted memory subsets. A small fraction of clonotypes showed up in both the CD4 and CD8 compartments, probably as a result of convergent recombination. The secondary T-cell response was weaker than the primary response but faster, peaking on day 5 instead of day 15. Because abundant contaminating clonotypes from the bulk population could be contained in FACS-sorted repertoires, computational filtering was required. Most clones expanded after primary vaccination were re-detected after the booster (96% of CD4 and roughly 85% of CD8), suggesting broad memory maintenance. Because only a couple of donors were included in the study, the extent to which the findings can be generalized is limited.

Interpreted using the paper, the treatment or condition label stands for: live attenuated yellow fever vaccine strain. A standard Ficoll-Paque protocol was used to isolate PBMCs from peripheral blood. The RNeasy Micro Kit was used to extract RNA from sorted memory subsets. This clonotype was observed many times. It has no much larger one-base neighbor in the sample; base qualities were not kept. TCR cDNA was synthesized by 5'RACE template switching, through which a universal primer site and unique molecular identifiers were introduced. Priming of cDNA synthesis was performed from both the TCR alpha and TCR beta constant segments. Libraries were amplified in two PCR steps, with sample barcodes and sequencing adapters added in the second step. Sequencing of the libraries was done on either Illumina HiSeq 2500 (2x100 bp) or NovaSeq (2x150 bp). The published analysis was carried out like this. MIGEC was used to demultiplex reads and collapse the reads into UMI consensus sequences, and MiXCR was used for V(D)J alignment. Vaccine-responding clonotypes were identified with edgeR using replicate PBMC samples, with FDR below 0.01 and a log2 fold change above 5 up to day 15 being required. CD4 or CD8 identity was assigned to each bulk clonotype according to whether the clonotype was present at higher abundance in the sequenced CD4 repertoire or the sequenced CD8 repertoire. Clonotype frequencies in memory subsets were weighted by FACS-sorted cell numbers to estimate each clone's distribution across memory phenotypes. TCRdb applied fastp at Q25 and MiXCR to the public reads, then kept only in-frame beta chains. Rows are combined by CDR3 protein, so each entry shows the most common genes and DNA. The V and J calls were determined by TCRdb, not by the authors. Within this sample are tens of thousands of distinct CDR3 sequences, with over 9.5% of them counted one time only. Roughly 12% of the sample lies in the top ten.

Here V drops 3 bases and J drops 4 bases, and the junction holds 8 bases not matched to any gene. The CDR3 covers 18 residues, taking in both the cysteine and the phenylalanine. Only CDR3 DNA remains: 54 bases, in frame from the first base. According to the germline V gene, CDR1 reads SGHVS and CDR2 reads FNYEAQ. The sequence is built from TRBV7-6 and TRBJ2-1, and TRBD2 aligns with 14 junction nucleotides. This sequence originates from a man younger than 35 who received the YFV17D yellow fever vaccine. The input for sequencing was PBMCs, either bulk or a sorted T-cell subset (CD4+, CD8+, memory, or dextramer-sorted; not recorded which), taken around 16 days after the first yellow fever vaccination. Here the CDR3 is given as CASSFGPGTSGGYNEQFF. The bases read TGTGCCAGCAGCTTCGGACCCGGGACTAGCGGGGGATACAATGAGCAGTTCTTC.